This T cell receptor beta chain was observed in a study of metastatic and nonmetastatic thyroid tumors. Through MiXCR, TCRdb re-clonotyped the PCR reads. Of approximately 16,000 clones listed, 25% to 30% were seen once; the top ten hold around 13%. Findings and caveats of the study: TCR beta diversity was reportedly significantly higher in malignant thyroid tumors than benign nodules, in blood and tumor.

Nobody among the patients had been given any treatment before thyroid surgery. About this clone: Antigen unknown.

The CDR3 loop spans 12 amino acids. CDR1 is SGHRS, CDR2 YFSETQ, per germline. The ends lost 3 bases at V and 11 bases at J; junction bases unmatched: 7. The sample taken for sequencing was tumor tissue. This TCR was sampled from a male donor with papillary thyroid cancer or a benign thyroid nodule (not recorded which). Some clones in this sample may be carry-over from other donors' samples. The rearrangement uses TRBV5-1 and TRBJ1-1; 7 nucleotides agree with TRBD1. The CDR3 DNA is TGCGCCAGCAGCTCAGGACAGGATGAGGCTTTCTTT. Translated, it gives CASSSGQDEAFF.